The T cell receptor (beta chain) described here comes from a study of T cells in localized non-small cell lung cancer. Broader study findings: Clonality of T cells reached its maximum in uninvolved adjacent lung, surpassing tumor. Paired adjacent lung recovered a median roughly 60 of the top 100 tumor clones. Sequencing involved a lone tumor region, leaving heterogeneity possible.

By share, this clone counts as medium-sized (0.01 to 0.1%). Its antigen is unidentified. The method was immunoSEQ multiplex PCR; TCRdb's version includes in-frame clones alone and lacks a portion of them. Found here are more than 2,500 clones, approximately 25% of them singletons; the top ten hold roughly 5%. The CDR3 is made up of 14 amino acids. Germline V gene data show CDR1 as MNHGY and CDR2 as SAAAGT. V was clipped by 5 bases and J by 7 bases, with 17 bases between them. Sequencing used lung tumor tissue, obtained before any cancer treatment. This clonotype was sampled from a female donor of 60 years or more with stage I lung adenocarcinoma. J is TRBJ1-1 and V is TRBV6-8; D might be TRBD1 (6 bases). The CDR3 DNA reads as TGTGCCAGCAGTCCGCTAGGGGGGGGTAATGAAGCTTTCTTT. This gives the protein CASSPLGGGNEAFF.